The T cell receptor (beta chain) under discussion was sequenced for a study of blood T cell repertoires in COVID-19. Turning to the study itself: Sample material is recorded as cDNA or gDNA derived from T cells, B-cell-depleted T cells, or PBMCs.

The participants were between 18 and 89 years old and came from about two dozen US areas. Assay: immunoSEQ multiplex PCR; the TCRdb copy retains only in-frame clones and omits some. The data show about 250,000 clones, 87% seen once. The specimen sequenced was PBMCs or T cells enriched from blood (not recorded which). This clonotype originated in a young woman with acute COVID-19.

CDR3 residues: CASTRTGAQNTEAFF. The CDR3 DNA reads as TGTGCCAGCACCCGGACAGGGGCTCAGAACACTGAAGCTTTCTTT. The chain joins TRBV6-5 to TRBJ1-1; 9 bases align to TRBD1. The germline V gene has CDR1 MNHEY and CDR2 SVGAGI. CDR3 size: 15 residues. The ends lost 7 bases at V and 1 base at J; junction bases unmatched: 7.